The 8 T cell receptor beta chains given below trace back to one sample, sequenced in a study of STAT5B mutations in CD4+ large granular lymphocyte leukemia. Only in-frame clones appear in the TCRdb table, and some are missing; sequencing was by immunoSEQ multiplex PCR. The sample lists 20,000 to 25,000 clones; about 81% were seen once. The sequencing input was CD4+ T cells from blood buffy coats. Receptor source: a human donor in good health.

The V and J genes are TRBV4-2 and TRBJ2-3, with D possibly TRBD1 on 5 matching bases. CDR1 LGHNA and CDR2 YNFKEQ come from the germline V gene. CDR3 length equals 12 residues. V was clipped by 5 bases and J by 5 bases, with 8 bases between them. CDR3 DNA: TGTGCCAGCAGCTTGCAGGGAGATACGCAGTATTTT. It translates to CASSLQGDTQYF.

Notes on this clone: The junction does not match germline at one end; this may be a read error. The chain links TRBV10-3 to TRBJ1-1; D is undetermined. There are 14 residues in the CDR3. Germline V lookup: CDR1 ENHRY, CDR2 SYGVKD. Written as DNA, the CDR3 is TGTGCCGTCAGTTCAAATGGGGTGATCACTGAAGCTTTCTTT. Translated: CAVSSNGVITEAFF.

The chain uses TRBV5-1 and TRBJ2-5; D is possibly TRBD1 or TRBD2 (5 bases each). The V end lost 3 bases, the J end lost 4 bases, and 10 bases lay between the germline ends. CDR1 and CDR2 from the germline V gene are SGHRS and YFSETQ. The CDR3 is 13 residues long. The CDR3 nucleotides are TGCGCCAGCAGCTGGGACCTGGGAGAGACCCAGTACTTC. This sequence encodes CASSWDLGETQYF.

The genes are TRBV5-1 and TRBJ2-1; 10 bases match TRBD2. CDR3 size: 15 residues. The J segment lost 3 bases and the V segment lost 5 bases, leaving 5 bases of the junction unmatched. The germline V gene has CDR1 SGHRS and CDR2 YFSETQ. The CDR3: CASRNLAGDYNEQFF. CDR3 DNA: TGCGCCAGCAGGAACCTAGCGGGGGACTACAATGAGCAGTTCTTC. The whole variable domain, remainder taken from reference TRBV5-1 and TRBJ2-1, is KAGVTQTPRYLIKTRGQQVTLSCSPISGHRSVSWYQQTPGQGLQFLFEYFSETQRNKGNFPGRFSGRQFSNSRSEMNVSTLELGDSALYLCASRNLAGDYNEQFFGPGTRLTVL.

This clone has only a few counts. Here the CDR3 DNA reads TGTGCCAGCTCACCACCGTCAATACAAGAGACCCAGTACTTC. This codes for CASSPPSIQETQYF. The rearrangement joins TRBV18 to TRBJ2-5; D unclear. Trimming took off 0 bases at V and 2 bases at J, with 7 bases between the two ends. The CDR3 has 14 residues. The germline CDR1 and CDR2 sequences are KGHSH and LQKENI. The full variable domain, its missing parts supplied by reference TRBV18 and TRBJ2-5, is NAGVMQNPRHLVRRRGQEARLRCSPMKGHSHVYWYRQLPEEGLKFMVYLQKENIIDESGMPKERFSAEFPKEGPSILRIQQVVRGDSAAYFCASSPPSIQETQYFGPGTRLLVL.

This sequence joins TRBV5-1 and TRBJ1-1; D perhaps matches TRBD1 (5 bases). V lost 4 bases and J lost 5, with 18 bases in between. The V gene's germline CDR1 is SGHRS and CDR2 YFSETQ. The CDR3 spans 15 residues. The CDR3 is CASSRDGQQGTEAFF. DNA for the CDR3: TGCGCCAGCAGCAGGGACGGACAACAAGGAACTGAAGCTTTCTTT.

This clone was counted between two and nine times. The chain links TRBV6-1 to TRBJ1-2; a possible D gene is TRBD1 (5 bases). V was clipped by 3 bases and J by 4 bases, with 9 bases between them. The CDR3 consists of 13 residues. Germline lookup yields CDR1 MNHNS and CDR2 SASEGT. The CDR3 sequence: CASSDGAGYGYTF. CDR3 nucleotides: TGTGCCAGCAGTGATGGGGCGGGCTATGGCTACACCTTC.

This clone was picked up a small number of times. This chain uses TRBV29-1 with TRBJ1-1; perhaps TRBD1 as D (5 bases). This CDR3 contains 13 residues. The V end lost 0 bases, the J end lost 5 bases, and 10 bases lay between the germline ends. Germline values: CDR1 SQVTM, CDR2 ANQGSEA. The CDR3 reads CSVEDRGETEAFF. CDR3 bases: TGCAGCGTTGAAGATCGGGGGGAAACTGAAGCTTTCTTT.